Shown below are 27 T cell receptor beta chains from a single sample sequenced in a study of T cell clonality in common variable immunodeficiency (dated by TCRdb to the mid-2010s). Library creation used the immunoSEQ multiplex PCR assay. TCRdb's version of the immuneACCESS table is confined to in-frame rearrangements and falls short of the full clone set. An unresolved V gene accounts for under half of the shortfall where checked; the remainder is of unknown origin. The sample records more than 30,000 clones, none occurring a single time. The ten largest clones capture 0.8% to 1% of the sample. Input material: peripheral blood mononuclear cells. These receptors all stem from a person between 18 and 75 years old in good health.

This clone was observed many times. The DNA ends 3 residues before the CDR3 does, and the rest of the CDR3 is filled in from the germline J gene. V is TRBV6-2 or TRBV6-3 and J is TRBJ2-3, with 9 bases identical to TRBD2. J gave up 8 bases and V 4 bases, and 13 bases lay outside the gene matches. CDR1 is MNHEY, CDR2 SVGEGT, per germline. The CDR3 totals 16 residues. The sequenced CDR3 bases are TGTGCCAGCAGTTCCCTACTAGCGGGCACTCGAGGTACG. Translated: CASSSLLAGTRGT. The CDR3 in its entirety is CASSSLLAGTRGTQYF.

This clone was seen repeatedly, ten times or more. The read ends 3 residues shy of where the CDR3 ends; the end is completed using the germline J gene. This sequence joins TRBV7-2 and TRBJ2-1; D is possibly TRBD2 (6 bases). There are 16 residues in the CDR3. Germline V gene lookup returns CDR1 SGHTA and CDR2 FQGNSA. V was shortened by 0 bases and J by 0 bases, with 9 bases between the two germline ends. The DNA read from the CDR3 is TGTGCCAGCAGCTTAGCTGCGGGGAGCTCCTACAATGAG. Protein sequence: CASSLAAGSSYNE. The entire CDR3 is CASSLAAGSSYNEQFF.

Many counts were recorded for this clone. The sequenced fragment ends 3 residues before the CDR3 boundary, so the rest is inferred from the germline J gene. The chain joins TRBV9 to TRBJ1-2; TRBD1 agrees at 8 bases. Germline V gene sequence: CDR1 SGDLS, CDR2 YYNGEE. The trim removed 2 bases at V and 3 bases at J, leaving 9 bases unmatched. The CDR3 contains 16 residues. The CDR3 loop is CASSVQDRGPYYGYTF. The CDR3 DNA, read in part, is TGTGCCAGCAGCGTCCAAGACAGGGGCCCATACTATGGC. Filled out from reference TRBV9 and TRBJ1-2, the complete variable domain reads DSGVTQTPKHLITATGQRVTLRCSPRSGDLSVYWYQQSLDQGLQFLIQYYNGEERAKGNILERFSAQQFPDLHSELNLSSLELGDSALYFCASSVQDRGPYYGYTFGSGTRLTVV.

This clone was seen many times. The read finishes 3 residues shy of the CDR3 end, and the germline J gene is used to complete it. The gene calls are TRBV10-3 and TRBJ2-2; the D gene could be TRBD1 or TRBD2 (5 bases each). Trimming left V 8 bases short and J 5 bases short, with 12 bases between. The CDR3 covers 13 residues. Germline V gene lookup returns CDR1 ENHRY and CDR2 SYGVKD. Here the CDR3 reads CAIGETETGELFF. CDR3 DNA, as far as it was read: TGTGCCATCGGGGAGACAGAGACCGGGGAG.

This clone was counted many times. The read is 3 residues too short to cover the CDR3 end, so that end is filled in from the germline J gene. The genes are TRBV7-9 and TRBJ1-1; D may be TRBD1 (6 bases). V shed 2 bases and J shed 7 bases, with 8 bases lying between them. Germline CDR1 is SEHNR and CDR2 is FQNEAQ (reference sequence). The CDR3 loop spans 12 amino acids. The CDR3 DNA, read in part, is TGTGCCAGCAGCTTAAACAGGGATGAA. Translated, it gives CASSLNRDE. The full CDR3 reads CASSLNRDEAFF.

Ten or more counts support this clone. From the germline J gene comes the end of the CDR3, since the read stops 3 residues before it. This chain connects TRBV15 to TRBJ2-1; D possibly matches TRBD1 or TRBD2 (7 bases each). The CDR3 extends over 16 amino acids. Germline V CDR1 and CDR2: LNHNV, YYDKDF (reference sequence). Deletions cut 1 base from V and 6 bases from J, with 16 bases between. CDR3 in amino acids: CATSRGRGEGSNEQFF. The sequenced CDR3 bases are TGTGCCACCAGCAGAGGCAGGGGGGAGGGGTCCAATGAG.

This clone was seen ten or more times. The read is 3 residues too short to cover the CDR3 end, so that end is filled in from the germline J gene. V and J are TRBV30 and TRBJ2-3; 8 nucleotides agree with TRBD2. Germline trimming cut 5 bases from V and 2 bases from J; bases unmatched to any gene: 12. CDR1 is GTSNPN and CDR2 is SVGIG in the germline V gene (reference sequence). This CDR3 region has 16 residues. CDR3 region: CAWGPRRGGLTDTQYF. The CDR3 DNA, read in part, is TGTGCCTGGGGTCCAAGACGGGGGGGTCTCACAGATACG.

This clone has a count of ten or more. From the germline J gene comes the end of the CDR3, since the read stops 3 residues before it. This chain joins TRBV7-2 and TRBJ2-1; 9 bases fit TRBD2. The trim removed 4 bases at V and 5 bases at J, leaving 0 bases unmatched. This CDR3 comprises 13 residues. CDR1 is SGHTA and CDR2 is FQGNSA in the germline V gene. The CDR3 DNA, read in part, is TGTGCCAGCAGCTCTAGCGGGGACAATGAG. The encoded protein is CASSSSGDNE. The CDR3 as a whole reads CASSSSGDNEQFF.

This clone was found many times. Read coverage stops 3 residues before the CDR3 terminus; the germline J gene supplies the remainder. This chain uses TRBV9 with TRBJ2-1; D is undetermined. The V and J ends lost 6 bases and 6 bases respectively, with 7 bases between them. There are 11 residues in the CDR3. Looked up from germline, CDR1 is SGDLS and CDR2 is YYNGEE. This chain's CDR3 is CASILRNEQFF. The CDR3 bases that were read are TGTGCCAGCATCCTTCGCAATGAG.

This clone was seen at least ten times. The observed sequence ends 3 residues before the CDR3 terminus, with the missing tail filled in from the germline J gene. This chain connects TRBV6-1 to TRBJ2-7, with D maybe TRBD2 (5 bases). V was pared by 0 bases and J by 0 bases, with 9 bases between. This CDR3 comprises 15 residues. CDR1 and CDR2 from the germline V gene are MNHNS and SASEGT. The sequenced part of the CDR3 DNA is TGTGCCAGCAGTGAAGCGCCGGGGAGCTCCTACGAG. As protein: CASSEAPGSSYE. The whole CDR3 region reads CASSEAPGSSYEQYF.

This clone was observed at least ten times. The read finishes 3 residues shy of the CDR3 end, and the germline J gene is used to complete it. The chain employs TRBV9 and TRBJ2-7; 12 nucleotides align to TRBD1. CDR1 and CDR2 (germline): SGDLS, YYNGEE. Trimming took 3 bases from V and 4 from J; bases not matched to a gene: 8. The CDR3 is 16 amino acids. This chain's CDR3 is CASSADPGQGAYEQYF. The CDR3 bases that were read are TGTGCCAGCAGCGCGGATCCGGGACAGGGGGCGTACGAG.

This clone was counted many times. The read ends 3 residues shy of where the CDR3 ends; the end is completed using the germline J gene. This rearrangement joins TRBV20-1 to TRBJ2-1; 8 nucleotides line up with TRBD2. CDR3 size: 14 residues. Germline values: CDR1 DFQATT, CDR2 SNEGSKA (reference sequence). V dropped 6 bases and J dropped 7; count of bases not matched to a gene: 11. The CDR3 is CSAALAGGRNEQFF. CDR3 DNA, as far as it was read: TGCAGTGCCGCCCTTGCGGGAGGTCGAAATGAG.

Many counts were recorded for this clone. The read is 3 residues too short to cover the CDR3 end, so that end is filled in from the germline J gene. V usage is TRBV4-1 and J usage is TRBJ2-7; 11 bases match TRBD1. Per the germline V gene, CDR1 is MGHRA and CDR2 is YSYEKL. The V gene end was trimmed by 2 bases and the J gene end by 3 bases; junction bases not matched to a gene: 9. The CDR3 runs to 17 residues. The part of the CDR3 DNA that was read is TGCGCCAGCAGCCAAAAGCGTGGGACAGGGGGTATCTACGAG. This codes for CASSQKRGTGGIYE. The CDR3 reads in full as CASSQKRGTGGIYEQYF.

The table lists this clone with many counts. The read halts 3 residues ahead of the CDR3 end, with the missing end drawn from the germline J gene. The chain uses TRBV9 and TRBJ1-1; TRBD1 aligns across 7 bases. This CDR3 has 13 residues. The J segment lost 3 bases and the V segment lost 3 bases, leaving 2 bases of the junction unmatched. Germline-derived CDR1 and CDR2 are SGDLS and YYNGEE. The covered CDR3 bases are TGTGCCAGCAGCGCCACAGGGGACACTGAA. Translation: CASSATGDTE. The entire CDR3 reads CASSATGDTEAFF.

This clone was recorded many times. Here the CDR3 reads CASSMGPGGGSNEQFF. The covered CDR3 bases are TGTGCCAGTAGTATGGGCCCGGGGGGCGGGTCCAATGAG. The V call is TRBV19, the J call TRBJ2-1; D is perhaps TRBD2 (7 bases). The CDR3 end lies 3 residues beyond the end of the read and is filled in from the germline J gene. The CDR3 extends over 16 amino acids. With 3 bases removed from V and 6 bases from J, the gap between germline ends came to 18 bases. From germline, CDR1 is LNHDA and CDR2 SQIVND (reference sequence).

This clone showed up many times. The read is 3 residues too short to cover the CDR3 end, so that end is filled in from the germline J gene. The genes are TRBV5-1 and TRBJ1-1; 8 bases agree with TRBD1. CDR1 and CDR2 from the germline V gene are SGHRS and YFSETQ. V lost 0 bases to trimming and J lost 6 bases; unmatched junction nucleotides: 4. The CDR3 spans 14 residues. The CDR3 sequence is CASSLESQGAEAFF. CDR3 bases read: TGCGCCAGCAGCTTGGAGTCACAGGGGGCTGAA.

This clone was counted at least ten times. Coverage ceases 3 residues before the CDR3 finishes, and the germline J gene fills in the end. V and J are TRBV23-1 and TRBJ2-3, with 8 bases matching TRBD2. TRBV23-1 is placed among ORFs of uncertain function. Losses at the gene ends were 3 bases for V and 4 bases for J; bases not matched to a gene: 3. The CDR3 length is 14 residues. Incomplete CDR3 DNA: TGCGCCAGCAGTCAGGGGACTAGTCCAGATACG. This encodes CASSQGTSPDT. The full CDR3 protein reads CASSQGTSPDTQYF.

This clone came up many times. The read terminates 3 residues ahead of where the CDR3 ends, so the germline J gene completes it. This rearrangement joins TRBV7-4 to TRBJ1-5; D might be TRBD1 (5 bases). CDR1 is SGHVT, CDR2 SQSDAQ, per germline. The length of the CDR3 is 13 residues. The V end lost 3 bases, the J end lost 6 bases, and 9 bases lay between the germline ends. CDR3 loop: CASSFEGSQPQHF. CDR3 DNA, as far as it was read: TGTGCCAGCAGCTTTGAGGGGAGTCAGCCC.

This clone has ten or more counts. Read data end 3 residues before the CDR3 end; the end is taken from the germline J gene. This chain links TRBV7-3 with TRBJ2-1; 7 bases are a match to TRBD1. The V segment lost 3 bases and the J segment 7 bases; nucleotides outside the gene matches: 18. Germline assignment: CDR1 SGHTA and CDR2 FQGTGA. CDR3 length: 18 amino acids. The CDR3 bases that were read are TGTGCCAGCAGCTTTAACTCTCGGACAGGCGACGGGCGGAATGAG. This sequence encodes CASSFNSRTGDGRNE. From start to end, the CDR3 is CASSFNSRTGDGRNEQFF.

This clone was counted ten times or more. Sequencing ends 3 residues short of the CDR3 end; the germline J gene provides the rest. This sequence joins TRBV7-2 and TRBJ2-5; tentatively, D is TRBD1 (6 bases). This CDR3 comprises 14 residues. The germline gives CDR1 SGHTA, CDR2 FQGNSA. Trimming removed 1 base from V and 5 bases from J, with 11 bases in between. Here the CDR3 reads CASSLGRGRETQYF. CDR3 DNA (partial): TGTGCCAGCAGCTTAGGCAGGGGACGCGAGACC.

This clone was seen a handful of times. An end of the junction differs from the germline gene, which may be a read error. The read ends 3 residues before the CDR3 terminus; that terminus is restored from the germline J gene. This chain uses TRBV7-9 with TRBJ2-7, with 9 bases aligning to TRBD1. The CDR3 runs to 12 residues. The germline gives CDR1 SEHNR, CDR2 FQNEAQ (reference sequence). CDR3 region: CSSRTGAYEQYF. The part of the CDR3 DNA that was read is TGTTCCAGCAGGACAGGGGCCTACGAG.

This clone was detected many times. The covered CDR3 bases are TGTGCCAGCAGTCCAACATCCTACGAG. Its translation is CASSPTSYE. Given in full, the CDR3 is CASSPTSYEQYF. This sequence joins TRBV7-9 and TRBJ2-7; no clear D. Read sequence stops 3 residues before the CDR3 end, and the germline J gene provides the missing end. V dropped 6 bases and J dropped 1 base, with 7 bases sitting between them. CDR3 length: 12 residues. Germline V gene data show CDR1 as SEHNR and CDR2 as FQNEAQ (reference sequence).

This clone appeared many times. Read data end 3 residues before the CDR3 end; the end is taken from the germline J gene. V usage is TRBV7-6 and J usage is TRBJ2-3, with 7 nucleotides matching TRBD2. The V gene end was trimmed by 4 bases and the J gene end by 0 bases; junction bases not matched to a gene: 4. Per the germline V gene, CDR1 is SGHVS and CDR2 is FNYEAQ. CDR3 length equals 15 residues. The CDR3: CASSSRSGSTDTQYF. The sequenced part of the CDR3 DNA is TGTGCCAGCAGCTCGCGTAGCGGGAGCACAGATACG.

This clone was found many times. Read coverage stops 3 residues before the CDR3 terminus; the germline J gene supplies the remainder. This chain uses TRBV6-2 or TRBV6-3 with TRBJ2-3; TRBD1 aligns across 7 bases. V lost 4 bases, J lost 1 base, and 11 bases stayed unmatched. Germline CDR1 MNHEY, CDR2 SVGEGT. This CDR3 has 17 residues. CDR3 region: CASSSRHDRARTDTQYF. The sequenced CDR3 bases are TGTGCCAGCAGTTCCAGACATGACAGGGCCCGCACAGATACG.

This clone was seen ten or more times. From the germline J gene comes the end of the CDR3, since the read stops 3 residues before it. The V call is TRBV20-1, the J call TRBJ1-2; D is perhaps TRBD1 (5 bases). CDR3 length: 12 amino acids. Between the trimmed V and J ends, which lost 3 bases and 7 bases, there was a span of 12 bases. Germline V gene lookup returns CDR1 DFQATT and CDR2 SNEGSKA (reference sequence). Partial CDR3 DNA: TGCAGTGCTAGTGTTCAGGGTTTTGGC. It yields the protein CSASVQGFG. Given in full, the CDR3 is CSASVQGFGYTF.

Sample share makes this clone medium-sized. The read is 3 residues too short to cover the CDR3 end, so that end is filled in from the germline J gene. This chain links TRBV20-1 with TRBJ2-3; the match to TRBD2 covers 8 bases. There are 13 residues in the CDR3. The germline CDR1 and CDR2 sequences are DFQATT and SNEGSKA (reference sequence). Here the CDR3 reads CTSKLAGTDTQYF. The part of the CDR3 DNA that was read is TGCACCTCAAAACTAGCGGGCACAGATACG.

In this sample, this clone turned up many times. The read gets to within 3 residues of the CDR3 end, and the germline J gene fills in the rest. The rearrangement uses TRBV20-1 and TRBJ1-5; 9 nucleotides line up with TRBD1. The CDR3 contains 13 residues. Germline V gene lookup returns CDR1 DFQATT and CDR2 SNEGSKA (reference sequence). V shed 5 bases and J 7 bases; nucleotides not matched to a gene: 6. CDR3 DNA, as far as it was read: TGCAGTGCTCTACAGGGGGCTGGACAGCCC. Protein: CSALQGAGQP. The entire CDR3 sequence reads CSALQGAGQPQHF.